Presented here are 24 T cell receptor beta chains from one specimen sequenced in a study of OX40 agonist ivuxolimab in advanced cancers. Measured with immunoSEQ multiplex PCR; TCRdb has only the in-frame clones, and not every one. The table records some 100,000 clones, 70% to 90% of them present only once. The sequencing used CD4+ or CD8+ T cells sorted from blood, collected in a trial of the OX40 agonist ivuxolimab. These receptors were taken from an adult with an advanced solid tumor such as melanoma, head and neck, liver or kidney cancer.

The chain joins TRBV6-1 to TRBJ2-7; tentatively, D is TRBD2 (7 bases). The germline V and J ends were trimmed by 3 bases and 2 bases, with 14 bases remaining between them. Germline CDR1 and CDR2: MNHNS and SASEGT. CDR3 size: 15 residues. The CDR3 reads CASSEVRGAAYEQYF. The CDR3, as DNA: TGTGCCAGCAGTGAGGTTCGGGGGGCTGCCTACGAGCAGTACTTC.

The gene calls are TRBV19 and TRBJ1-2; 7 bases line up with TRBD1. V lost 8 bases and J lost 4; bases outside the gene matches: 16. The CDR3 covers 16 residues. Germline V gene data show CDR1 as LNHDA and CDR2 as SQIVND (reference sequence). DNA of the CDR3: TGTGCCAGTTCGATAGGAACGACAGGGAATGTCTATGGCTACACCTTC. Encoded protein: CASSIGTTGNVYGYTF. The whole variable domain, filled in from reference TRBV19 and TRBJ1-2, reads DGGITQSPKYLFRKEGQNVTLSCEQNLNHDAMYWYRQDPGQGLRLIYYSQIVNDFQKGDIAEGYSVSREKKESFPLTVTSAQKNPTAFYLCASSIGTTGNVYGYTFGSGTRLTVV.

The chain combines TRBV28 with TRBJ2-3, with 7 bases identical to TRBD1. Losses at the gene ends were 3 bases for V and 2 bases for J; bases not matched to a gene: 5. In germline, CDR1 is MDHEN, CDR2 SYDVKM. The CDR3 is 15 residues long. The CDR3 coding sequence is TGTGCCAGCAGTTTTAGAGGGGGCCCCACAGATACGCAGTATTTT. Encoded protein: CASSFRGGPTDTQYF. Full variable domain (outside the CDR3, taken from reference TRBV28 and TRBJ2-3): DVKVTQSSRYLVKRTGEKVFLECVQDMDHENMFWYRQDPGLGLRLIYFSYDVKMKEKGDIPEGYSVSREKKERFSLILESASTNQTSMYLCASSFRGGPTDTQYFGPGTRLTVL.

V is TRBV19 and J is TRBJ1-1; D may be TRBD1 (5 bases). V dropped 1 base and J dropped 1 base, with 7 bases sitting between them. This CDR3 has 14 amino acids. Per germline, CDR1 LNHDA and CDR2 SQIVND (reference sequence). The CDR3 DNA reads TGTGCCAGTAGTATAGGGGGGGAGAACACTGAAGCTTTCTTT. Amino acid sequence: CASSIGGENTEAFF. Full variable domain (rest looked up from reference TRBV19 and TRBJ1-1): DGGITQSPKYLFRKEGQNVTLSCEQNLNHDAMYWYRQDPGQGLRLIYYSQIVNDFQKGDIAEGYSVSREKKESFPLTVTSAQKNPTAFYLCASSIGGENTEAFFGQGTRLTVV.

This chain links TRBV6-5 with TRBJ1-1; TRBD1 matches 8 bases. With 6 bases clipped from V and 2 bases from J, the junction kept 5 bases outside the gene matches. Germline CDR1 and CDR2: MNHEY and SVGAGI. CDR3 length: 14 amino acids. CDR3 amino acids: CASRATGANTEAFF. CDR3 nucleotide sequence: TGTGCCAGCAGGGCGACAGGGGCCAACACTGAAGCTTTCTTT.

This clone appeared once. This sequence joins TRBV9 and TRBJ2-1; the match to TRBD2 covers 12 bases. Germline V gene data show CDR1 as SGDLS and CDR2 as YYNGEE. The V segment lost 3 bases and the J segment 3 bases; nucleotides outside the gene matches: 4. The CDR3 totals 16 residues. This chain's CDR3 is CASSAGTSGFYNEQFF. CDR3 nucleotide sequence: TGTGCCAGCAGCGCCGGGACTAGCGGGTTCTACAATGAGCAGTTCTTC.

This clone has just one count. The J gene is TRBJ2-7, the V gene TRBV5-4; possibly TRBD1 for D (6 bases). CDR3 length: 14 amino acids. The germline V and J ends were trimmed by 4 bases and 0 bases, with 11 bases remaining between them. CDR1 is SGHNT, CDR2 YYREEE, per germline (reference sequence). The CDR3, as DNA: TGTGCCAGCAGCCACAGGGACACCTCCTACGAGCAGTACTTC. Its protein is CASSHRDTSYEQYF.

The rearrangement links TRBV19 to TRBJ1-3; possibly TRBD1 for D (6 bases). The germline gives CDR1 LNHDA, CDR2 SQIVND (reference sequence). This CDR3 is 14 amino acids long. Trimming left V 7 bases short and J 4 bases short, with 14 bases between. The CDR3 sequence is CASTPTGTGNTIYF. As DNA, the CDR3 is TGTGCCAGTACCCCGACAGGAACGGGAAACACCATATATTTT. The full variable domain, in which reference TRBV19 and TRBJ1-3 provide the parts outside the CDR3, is DGGITQSPKYLFRKEGQNVTLSCEQNLNHDAMYWYRQDPGQGLRLIYYSQIVNDFQKGDIAEGYSVSREKKESFPLTVTSAQKNPTAFYLCASTPTGTGNTIYFGEGSWLTVV.

V usage is TRBV11-3 and J usage is TRBJ1-1; TRBD1 is a possible D gene (5 bases). V was cut by 2 bases and J by 11 bases, with 12 bases left in between. The CDR3 spans 12 residues. Germline assignment: CDR1 SGHNT and CDR2 YENEEA. Written as DNA, the CDR3 is TGTGCCAGCAGCTTAAATCAGGGATCGGCTTTCTTT. Encoded protein: CASSLNQGSAFF. Drawing the rest from reference TRBV11-3 and TRBJ1-1, the complete variable domain is EAGVVQSPRYKIIEKKQPVAFWCNPISGHNTLYWYLQNLGQGPELLIRYENEEAVDDSQLPKDRFSAERLKGVDSTLKIQPAELGDSAVYLCASSLNQGSAFFGQGTRLTVV.

This chain uses TRBV19 with TRBJ1-2; TRBD1 aligns across 9 bases. The CDR3 extends over 14 amino acids. CDR1 LNHDA and CDR2 SQIVND come from the germline V gene (reference sequence). Trimming removed 10 bases from V and 6 bases from J; junction bases left unmatched: 12. The CDR3 here is CATIRTGESDGYTF. The CDR3 nucleotides read TGTGCCACCATTAGGACAGGGGAGAGTGATGGCTACACCTTC.

This chain connects TRBV5-1 to TRBJ1-1, with 8 bases identical to TRBD1. The CDR3 consists of 14 residues. V was clipped by 4 bases and J by 2 bases; unmatched bases: 4. Germline loops: CDR1 SGHRS, CDR2 YFSETQ. In DNA form, the CDR3 reads TGCGCCAGCAGCGAGGACAGGGACAACACTGAAGCTTTCTTT. This translates into CASSEDRDNTEAFF.

The CDR3 spells CASSKGLAGGLEQFF. The CDR3 DNA sequence: TGTGCCAGCAGTAAGGGACTAGCGGGAGGCCTCGAACAGTTCTTC. J is TRBJ2-1 and V is TRBV27; 15 nucleotides agree with TRBD2. The CDR3 is 15 amino acids. With V trimmed by 5 bases and J by 13 bases, 9 bases remained unmatched. Germline V gives CDR1 MNHEY, CDR2 SMNVEV (reference sequence).

The chain employs TRBV6-1 and TRBJ2-7; the D call may be TRBD1 or TRBD2 (5 bases each). From germline, CDR1 is MNHNS and CDR2 SASEGT. The CDR3 sequence is 14 residues long. The V end lost 7 bases, the J end lost 3 bases, and 16 bases lay between the germline ends. For the CDR3, the DNA is TGTGCCAGCACCCACGGGGCTGTGGACTACGAGCAGTACTTC. This encodes CASTHGAVDYEQYF.

This sequence joins TRBV6-6 and TRBJ2-1; D is perhaps TRBD1 (6 bases). The CDR3 contains 14 residues. V dropped 4 bases and J dropped 6 bases, with 13 bases sitting between them. Looked up from germline, CDR1 is MNHNY and CDR2 is SVGAGI (reference sequence). CDR3 nucleotide sequence: TGTGCCAGCAGTTCTGACCGGACAGCCAATGAGCAGTTCTTC. Its protein product is CASSSDRTANEQFF.

The chain is built from TRBV6-5 and TRBJ2-1, with 8 bases that match TRBD2. The CDR3 is made up of 14 amino acids. Germline V CDR1 and CDR2: MNHEY, SVGAGI. Trimming at V came to 5 bases and at J to 5 bases, leaving 5 bases not matched to a gene. CDR3 amino acids: CASSERESHNEQFF. CDR3 DNA: TGTGCCAGCAGTGAGCGGGAGTCCCACAATGAGCAGTTCTTC.

This chain uses TRBV18 with TRBJ2-7, with 8 bases that match TRBD1. Germline V gene sequence: CDR1 KGHSH, CDR2 LQKENI. V lost 6 bases to trimming and J lost 0 bases; unmatched junction nucleotides: 7. The CDR3 covers 15 residues. The CDR3 loop is CASSPGQGYSYEQYF. CDR3 nucleotide sequence: TGTGCCAGCTCCCCCGGACAGGGCTACTCCTACGAGCAGTACTTC.

The chain combines TRBV6-4 with TRBJ1-1; no reliable D call. CDR1 and CDR2 from the germline V gene are MRHNA and SNTAGT. The V gene lost 4 bases and the J gene lost 0 bases, with 6 bases spanning the gap. CDR3 length: 13 amino acids. The CDR3 here is CASSADMNTEAFF. CDR3 nucleotides: TGTGCCAGCAGTGCCGACATGAACACTGAAGCTTTCTTT.

The rearrangement links TRBV30 to TRBJ2-1; D is possibly TRBD2 (6 bases). Germline V gene sequence: CDR1 GTSNPN, CDR2 SVGIG (reference sequence). Trimming cost V 0 bases and J 0 bases, with 18 bases left between them. The CDR3 contains 18 residues. The DNA for the CDR3 is TGTGCCTGGAGTGTACGAGACGGGAGCGACAGCTCCTACAATGAGCAGTTCTTC. Protein sequence: CAWSVRDGSDSSYNEQFF.

V is TRBV7-2 and J is TRBJ1-5; D is uncertain. Trimming took 0 bases from V and 9 from J, leaving 6 bases between them. The CDR3 has 12 residues. Germline V gives CDR1 SGHTA, CDR2 FQGNSA. DNA of the CDR3: TGTGCCAGCAGCTTAGCACAGAGGCCCCAGCATTTT. Translation gives CASSLAQRPQHF.

The genes are TRBV2 and TRBJ2-3; perhaps TRBD1 as D (6 bases). Trimming shortened V by 10 bases and J by 4 bases, and 18 bases separated the two germline ends. This CDR3 has 14 residues. Germline lookup yields CDR1 SNHLY and CDR2 FYNNEI. For the CDR3, the DNA is TGTGCCACTAGGACGAATCCAGGGGCAGATACGCAGTATTTT. The encoded protein is CATRTNPGADTQYF. Complete variable domain (other parts from reference TRBV2 and TRBJ2-3): EPEVTQTPSHQVTQMGQEVILRCVPISNHLYFYWYRQILGQKVEFLVSFYNNEISEKSEIFDDQFSVERPDGSNFTLKIRSTKLEDSAMYFCATRTNPGADTQYFGPGTRLTVL.

The chain has TRBV18 and TRBJ1-2; perhaps TRBD1 as D (6 bases). The CDR3 contains 15 residues. The V and J ends lost 1 base and 4 bases respectively, with 13 bases between them. Looked up from germline, CDR1 is KGHSH and CDR2 is LQKENI. The CDR3 loop is CASSPRDIIGYGYTF. Here the CDR3 DNA reads TGTGCCAGCTCACCACGGGACATTATAGGCTATGGCTACACCTTC.

This chain connects TRBV6-1 to TRBJ1-1; D possibly corresponds to TRBD1 (5 bases). Germline CDR1 is MNHNS and CDR2 is SASEGT. Trimming pared 0 bases from V and 4 bases from J, leaving 18 bases between. The CDR3 is 17 residues long. CDR3 protein: CASSEAPFVIRGTEAFF. CDR3 in DNA: TGTGCCAGCAGTGAAGCGCCTTTTGTGATAAGGGGCACTGAAGCTTTCTTT.

The V gene is TRBV13, the J gene TRBJ1-1, with D possibly being TRBD1 (5 bases). The V end lost 3 bases, the J end lost 1 base, and 6 bases lay between the germline ends. The CDR3 is 13 amino acids. Germline V gene lookup returns CDR1 PRHDT and CDR2 FYEKMQ (reference sequence). DNA for the CDR3: TGTGCCAGCAGCTTCGACAGGAACACTGAAGCTTTCTTT. As protein: CASSFDRNTEAFF.

The V gene is TRBV7-2, the J gene TRBJ2-2, with 11 bases lining up with TRBD2. Unmatched junction bases numbered 8, after V lost 1 base and J lost 4 bases. The CDR3 loop spans 18 amino acids. The germline V gene has CDR1 SGHTA and CDR2 FQGNSA. Here the CDR3 reads CASSLGPLAGVATGELFF. Here the CDR3 DNA reads TGTGCCAGCAGCTTAGGGCCACTAGCGGGAGTAGCCACCGGGGAGCTGTTTTTT.